A selection of T cell receptor beta chains follows, all from one sample in a study of control samples from healthy donors and cancer patients. The repertoire was sequenced with immunoSEQ multiplex PCR; TCRdb's copy has only in-frame clones and lacks some. The sample contains over 100,000 clones, about nine tenths of which appear only once. The source material was blood. These TCRs come from a man aged 40-50 years in good health. The CDR3 runs from the conserved cysteine through the conserved F or W. The order of the fields is D gene, V gene, J gene, CDR3 protein, CDR3 DNA. D genes are given only for firm matches.

>TRBD1|TRBV29-1|TRBJ1-2
CSVERGQNYGYTF
TGCAGCGTTGAAAGGGGACAGAATTATGGCTACACCTTC
>TRBD2|TRBV24-1|TRBJ2-2
CATSGTSGEGVPGELFF
TGTGCCACCAGCGGGACTAGCGGGGAAGGGGTGCCCGGGGAGCTGTTTTTT
>TRBD1|TRBV7-9|TRBJ2-1
CASSVAGTGEGRDEQFF
TGTGCCAGCAGCGTCGCCGGGACAGGGGAGGGTCGGGATGAGCAGTTCTTC
>.|TRBV7-9|TRBJ1-3
CASTPFSPGNTIYF
TGTGCCAGCACCCCGTTCAGCCCTGGAAACACCATATATTTT
>.|TRBV9|TRBJ1-2
CASSVERTQGDGYTF
TGTGCCAGCAGCGTAGAAAGGACACAAGGAGATGGCTACACCTTC
>.|TRBV9|TRBJ1-5
CASSPGAGNQPQHF
TGTGCCAGCAGCCCCGGGGCGGGCAATCAGCCCCAGCATTTT
>.|TRBV2|TRBJ1-6
CASRGEGSSYNSPLHF
TGTGCCAGCAGGGGGGAAGGGAGCTCCTATAATTCACCCCTCCACTTT
>.|TRBV15|TRBJ1-1
CATSRGGSDTEAFF
TGTGCCACCAGCAGAGGGGGTTCGGACACTGAAGCTTTCTTT
>.|TRBV6-5|TRBJ1-1
CASSYSSGTSEAFF
TGTGCCAGCAGTTACTCGTCAGGGACCTCTGAAGCTTTCTTT
>.|TRBV27|TRBJ1-1
CASSLLPGVGTEAFF
TGTGCCAGCAGTTTATTACCCGGGGTTGGCACTGAAGCTTTCTTT
>TRBD2|TRBV6-6|TRBJ2-1
CASRVAGGPPFF
TGTGCCAGCCGAGTAGCGGGGGGGCCCCCGTTCTTC
>.|TRBV3-1/TRBV3-2|TRBJ2-7
CASSQTRQVRSEQYF
TGTGCCAGCAGCCAAACTAGACAGGTCCGGAGCGAGCAGTACTTC
>TRBD1|TRBV7-2|TRBJ2-7
CASSSDRANEQYF
TGTGCCAGCAGCTCGGACAGGGCCAACGAGCAGTACTTC
>.|TRBV5-4|TRBJ1-6
CASSRPGYNSPLHF
TGTGCCAGCAGCCGCCCGGGATATAATTCACCCCTCCACTTT
>TRBD1|TRBV4-3|TRBJ2-3
CASSFGQGEVDTQYF
TGCGCCAGCAGCTTTGGACAGGGGGAAGTAGATACGCAGTATTTT
>TRBD2|TRBV7-3|TRBJ2-2
CASSFGGGTGELFF
TGTGCCAGCAGCTTCGGGGGGGGGACCGGGGAGCTGTTTTTT
>TRBD1|TRBV6-5|TRBJ1-1
CASSSWTGAKDEAFF
TGTGCCAGCAGTTCCTGGACAGGGGCAAAGGATGAAGCTTTCTTT
>.|TRBV4-1|TRBJ2-2
CASSQEPGSNTGELFF
TGCGCCAGCAGCCAAGAGCCGGGATCGAACACCGGGGAGCTGTTTTTT
>TRBD2|TRBV7-3|TRBJ2-2
CASSPWGRRGDGGELFF
TGTGCCAGCAGCCCCTGGGGTCGGCGGGGGGATGGCGGGGAGCTGTTTTTT
>.|TRBV15|TRBJ1-2
CATSRQDGGGYTF
TGTGCCACCAGCAGACAGGACGGGGGCGGCTACACCTTC
>.|TRBV27|TRBJ1-2
CASRIRWGKNSSNYGYTF
TGTGCCAGCAGAATTCGATGGGGTAAAAACAGTTCTAACTATGGCTACACCTTC
>.|TRBV12-3/TRBV12-4|TRBJ1-5
CASSGSLNQPQHF
TGTGCCAGCAGTGGTAGTCTGAATCAGCCCCAGCATTTT
>TRBD1|TRBV5-1|TRBJ2-2
CASSLRTGEAGELFF
TGCGCCAGCAGCTTAAGGACAGGGGAAGCCGGGGAGCTGTTTTTT
>.|TRBV9|TRBJ1-1
CASSVVPGANTEAFF
TGTGCCAGCAGCGTAGTTCCGGGGGCGAACACTGAAGCTTTCTTT
>TRBD1|TRBV3-1/TRBV3-2|TRBJ2-7
CASSQDLIQGYEQYF
TGTGCCAGCAGCCAAGATCTAATACAGGGGTACGAGCAGTACTTC
>.|TRBV12-3/TRBV12-4|TRBJ2-2
CASSLDVGELFF
TGTGCCAGCAGTTTAGATGTCGGGGAGCTGTTTTTT